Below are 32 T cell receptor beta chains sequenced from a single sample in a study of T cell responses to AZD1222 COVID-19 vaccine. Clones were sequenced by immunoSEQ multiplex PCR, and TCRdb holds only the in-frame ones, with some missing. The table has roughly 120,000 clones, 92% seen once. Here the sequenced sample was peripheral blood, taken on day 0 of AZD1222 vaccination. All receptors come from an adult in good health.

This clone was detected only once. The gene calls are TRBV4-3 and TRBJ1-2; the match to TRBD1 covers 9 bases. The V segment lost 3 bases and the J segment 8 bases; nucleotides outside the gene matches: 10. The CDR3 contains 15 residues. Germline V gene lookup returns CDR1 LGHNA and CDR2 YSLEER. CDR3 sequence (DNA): TGCGCCAGCAGCCAGGAACAGGGGGCAGTCGGGGGCTACACCTTC. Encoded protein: CASSQEQGAVGGYTF.

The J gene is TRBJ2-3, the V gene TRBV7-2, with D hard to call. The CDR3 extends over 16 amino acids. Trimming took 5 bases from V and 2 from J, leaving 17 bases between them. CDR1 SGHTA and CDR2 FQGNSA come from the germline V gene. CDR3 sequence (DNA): TGTGCCAGCAGCCCAACCTCACTCGAAAACACAGATACGCAGTATTTT. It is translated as CASSPTSLENTDTQYF.

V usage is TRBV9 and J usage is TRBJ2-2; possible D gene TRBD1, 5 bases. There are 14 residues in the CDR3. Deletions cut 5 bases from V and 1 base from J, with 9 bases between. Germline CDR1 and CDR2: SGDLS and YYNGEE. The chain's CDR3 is CASRDDRNTGELFF. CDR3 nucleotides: TGTGCCAGCAGAGACGACAGGAACACCGGGGAGCTGTTTTTT. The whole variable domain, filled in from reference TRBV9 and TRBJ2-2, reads DSGVTQTPKHLITATGQRVTLRCSPRSGDLSVYWYQQSLDQGLQFLIQYYNGEERAKGNILERFSAQQFPDLHSELNLSSLELGDSALYFCASRDDRNTGELFFGEGSRLTVL.

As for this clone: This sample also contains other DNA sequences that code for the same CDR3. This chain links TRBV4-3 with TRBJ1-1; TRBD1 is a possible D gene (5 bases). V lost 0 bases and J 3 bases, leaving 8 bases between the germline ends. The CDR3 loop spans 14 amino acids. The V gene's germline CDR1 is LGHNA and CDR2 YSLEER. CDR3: CASSQDRGDTEAFF. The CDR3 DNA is TGCGCCAGCAGCCAAGATCGAGGGGACACTGAAGCTTTCTTT.

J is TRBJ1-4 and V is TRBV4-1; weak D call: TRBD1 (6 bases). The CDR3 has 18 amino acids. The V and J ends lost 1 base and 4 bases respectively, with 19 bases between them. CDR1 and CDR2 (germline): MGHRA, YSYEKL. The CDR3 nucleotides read TGCGCCAGCAGCCAAGGTTCCTGGGGGGCGCGGGGTAATGAAAAACTGTTTTTT. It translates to CASSQGSWGARGNEKLFF.

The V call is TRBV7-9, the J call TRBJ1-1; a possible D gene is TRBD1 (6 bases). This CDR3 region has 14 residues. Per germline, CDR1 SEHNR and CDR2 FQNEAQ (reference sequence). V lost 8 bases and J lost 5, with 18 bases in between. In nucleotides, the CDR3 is TGTGCCAGCGGTGTGTGGAGGGGGAAGACTGAAGCTTTCTTT. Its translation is CASGVWRGKTEAFF.

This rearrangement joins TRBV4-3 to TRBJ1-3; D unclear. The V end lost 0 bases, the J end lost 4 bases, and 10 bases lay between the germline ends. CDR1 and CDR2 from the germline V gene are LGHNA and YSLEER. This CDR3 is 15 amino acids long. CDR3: CASSQDGELGNTIYF. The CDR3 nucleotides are TGCGCCAGCAGCCAAGATGGGGAATTAGGAAACACCATATATTTT.

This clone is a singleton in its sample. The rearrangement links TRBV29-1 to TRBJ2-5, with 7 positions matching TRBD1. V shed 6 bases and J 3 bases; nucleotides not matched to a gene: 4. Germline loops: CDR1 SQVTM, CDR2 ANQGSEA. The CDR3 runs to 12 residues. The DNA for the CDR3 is TGCAGCGTAACAGGGGCGAAAGAGACCCAGTACTTC. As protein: CSVTGAKETQYF. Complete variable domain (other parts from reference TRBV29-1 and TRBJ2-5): SAVISQKPSRDICQRGTSLTIQCQVDSQVTMMFWYRQQPGQSLTLIATANQGSEATYESGFVIDKFPISRPNLTFSTLTVSNMSPEDSSIYLCSVTGAKETQYFGPGTRLLVL.

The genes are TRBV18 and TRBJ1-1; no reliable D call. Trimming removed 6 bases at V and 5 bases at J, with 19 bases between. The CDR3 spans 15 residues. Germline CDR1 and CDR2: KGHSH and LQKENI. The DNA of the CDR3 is TGTGCCAGCTCCCCCAATGAGGGAATGGGTACTGAAGCTTTCTTT. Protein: CASSPNEGMGTEAFF.

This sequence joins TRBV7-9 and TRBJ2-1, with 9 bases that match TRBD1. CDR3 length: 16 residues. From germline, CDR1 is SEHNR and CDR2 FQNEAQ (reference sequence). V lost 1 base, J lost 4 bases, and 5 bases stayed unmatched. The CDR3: CASSLVGTGSYNEQFF. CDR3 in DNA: TGTGCCAGCAGCTTAGTAGGGACAGGGAGTTACAATGAGCAGTTCTTC.

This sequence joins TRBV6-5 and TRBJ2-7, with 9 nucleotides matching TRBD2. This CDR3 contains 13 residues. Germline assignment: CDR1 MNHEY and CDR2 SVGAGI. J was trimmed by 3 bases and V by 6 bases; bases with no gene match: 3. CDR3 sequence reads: CASRTAGGYEQYF. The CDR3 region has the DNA TGTGCCAGCAGAACAGCGGGAGGCTACGAGCAGTACTTC.

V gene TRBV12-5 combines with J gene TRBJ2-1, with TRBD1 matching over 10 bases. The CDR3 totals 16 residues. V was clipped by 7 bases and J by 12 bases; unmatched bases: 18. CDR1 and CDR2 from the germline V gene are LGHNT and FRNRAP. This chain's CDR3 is CASAPGQGGPRGGQFF. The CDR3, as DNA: TGTGCTAGTGCCCCAGGACAGGGGGGCCCCAGGGGCGGGCAGTTCTTC.

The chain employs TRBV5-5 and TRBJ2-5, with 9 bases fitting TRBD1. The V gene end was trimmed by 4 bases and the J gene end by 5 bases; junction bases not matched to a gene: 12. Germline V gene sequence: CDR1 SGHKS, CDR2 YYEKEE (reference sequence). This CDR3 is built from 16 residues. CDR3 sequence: CASSMQDRGGRETQYF. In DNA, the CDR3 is TGTGCCAGCAGCATGCAGGACAGGGGAGGAAGGGAGACCCAGTACTTC.

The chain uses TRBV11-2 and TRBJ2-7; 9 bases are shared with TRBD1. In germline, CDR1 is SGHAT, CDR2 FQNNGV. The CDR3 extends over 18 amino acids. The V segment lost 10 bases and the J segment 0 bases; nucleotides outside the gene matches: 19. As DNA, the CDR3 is TGTGCCACCCGAGCCTTACAGGGGGCTAAAGGGAGCTCCTACGAGCAGTACTTC. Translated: CATRALQGAKGSSYEQYF.

The CDR3 here is CASSPGQGRHGNTIYF. In DNA form, the CDR3 reads TGTGCCAGCTCACCTGGACAGGGTAGACACGGAAACACCATATATTTT. The chain joins TRBV18 to TRBJ1-3; 8 bases line up with TRBD1. Germline loops: CDR1 KGHSH, CDR2 LQKENI. This CDR3 region has 16 residues. Losses at the gene ends were 3 bases for V and 4 bases for J; bases not matched to a gene: 8.

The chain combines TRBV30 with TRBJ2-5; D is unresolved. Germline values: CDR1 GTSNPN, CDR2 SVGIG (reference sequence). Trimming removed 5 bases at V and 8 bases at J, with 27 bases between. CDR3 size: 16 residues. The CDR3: CAWGGSNSYNKRTQYF. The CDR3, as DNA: TGTGCCTGGGGTGGGTCCAACTCCTATAACAAGAGAACCCAGTACTTC.

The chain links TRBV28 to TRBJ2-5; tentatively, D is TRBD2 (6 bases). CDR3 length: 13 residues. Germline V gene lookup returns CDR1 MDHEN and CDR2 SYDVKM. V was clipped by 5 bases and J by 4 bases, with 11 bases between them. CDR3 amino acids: CASSKLARETQYF. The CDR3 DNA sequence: TGTGCCAGCAGTAAACTAGCTAGAGAGACCCAGTACTTC.

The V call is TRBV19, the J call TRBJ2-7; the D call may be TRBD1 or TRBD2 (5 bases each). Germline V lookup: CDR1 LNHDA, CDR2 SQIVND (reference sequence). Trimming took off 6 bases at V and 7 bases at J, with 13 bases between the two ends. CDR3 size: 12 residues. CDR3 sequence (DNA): TGTGCCAGTAGCGAGGGGTACGGTGAGCAGTACTTC. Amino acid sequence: CASSEGYGEQYF.

CDR3 in amino acids: CASNNRDSNTEAFF. The CDR3 nucleotides are TGCGCCAGCAACAACCGGGACAGCAACACTGAAGCTTTCTTT. The V and J genes are TRBV5-1 and TRBJ1-1; TRBD1 aligns across 7 bases. V shed 6 bases and J 2 bases; nucleotides not matched to a gene: 7. The CDR3 extends over 14 amino acids. The V gene's germline CDR1 is SGHRS and CDR2 YFSETQ.

The CDR3 loop is CASSFYSGNTIYF. In DNA form, the CDR3 reads TGTGCCAGCAGTTTCTACTCTGGAAACACCATATATTTT. This rearrangement joins TRBV7-2 to TRBJ1-3, with D uncertain. This CDR3 is 13 amino acids long. The germline V gene encodes CDR1 SGHTA and CDR2 FQGNSA. V was trimmed by 6 bases and J by 0 bases, leaving 6 bases between them.

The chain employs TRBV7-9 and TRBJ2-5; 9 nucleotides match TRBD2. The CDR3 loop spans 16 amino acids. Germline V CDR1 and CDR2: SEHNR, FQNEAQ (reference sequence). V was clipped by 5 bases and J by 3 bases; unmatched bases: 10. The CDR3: CASSPRGLAGKETQYF. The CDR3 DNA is TGTGCCAGCAGCCCTAGGGGACTAGCTGGGAAAGAGACCCAGTACTTC.

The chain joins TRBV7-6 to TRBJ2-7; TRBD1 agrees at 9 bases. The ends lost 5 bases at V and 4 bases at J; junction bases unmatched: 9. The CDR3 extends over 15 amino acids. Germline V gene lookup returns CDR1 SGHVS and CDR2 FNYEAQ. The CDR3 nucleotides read TGTGCCAGCAGCCCAACCGGGACAGGGAAGTACGAGCAGTACTTC. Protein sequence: CASSPTGTGKYEQYF.

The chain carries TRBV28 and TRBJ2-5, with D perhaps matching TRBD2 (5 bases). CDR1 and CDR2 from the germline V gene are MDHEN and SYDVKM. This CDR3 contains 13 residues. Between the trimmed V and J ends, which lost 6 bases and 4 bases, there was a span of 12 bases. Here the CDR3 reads CASSPPSGETQYF. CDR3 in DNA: TGTGCCAGCAGCCCCCCCAGCGGAGAGACCCAGTACTTC. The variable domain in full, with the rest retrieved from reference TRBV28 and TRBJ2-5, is DVKVTQSSRYLVKRTGEKVFLECVQDMDHENMFWYRQDPGLGLRLIYFSYDVKMKEKGDIPEGYSVSREKKERFSLILESASTNQTSMYLCASSPPSGETQYFGPGTRLLVL.

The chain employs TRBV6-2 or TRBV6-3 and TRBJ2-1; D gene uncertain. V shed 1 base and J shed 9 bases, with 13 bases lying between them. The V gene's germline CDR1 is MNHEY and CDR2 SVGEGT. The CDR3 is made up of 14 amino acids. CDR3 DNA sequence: TGTGCCAGCAGTTACTTAGGACGCCCCGGTGAGCAGTTCTTC. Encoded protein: CASSYLGRPGEQFF.

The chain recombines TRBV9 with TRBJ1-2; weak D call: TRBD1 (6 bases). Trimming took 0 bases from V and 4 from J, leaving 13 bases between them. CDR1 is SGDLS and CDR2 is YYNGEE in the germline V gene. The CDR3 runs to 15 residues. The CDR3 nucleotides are TGTGCCAGCAGCGTAGGGGCCGAACAGGGCTATGGCTACACCTTC. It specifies CASSVGAEQGYGYTF.

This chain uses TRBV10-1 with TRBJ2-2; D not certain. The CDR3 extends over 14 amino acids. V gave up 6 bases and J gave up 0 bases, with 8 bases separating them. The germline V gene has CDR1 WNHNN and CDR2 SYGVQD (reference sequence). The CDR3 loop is CASRATANTGELFF. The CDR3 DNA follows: TGCGCCAGCAGAGCTACAGCGAACACCGGGGAGCTGTTTTTT.

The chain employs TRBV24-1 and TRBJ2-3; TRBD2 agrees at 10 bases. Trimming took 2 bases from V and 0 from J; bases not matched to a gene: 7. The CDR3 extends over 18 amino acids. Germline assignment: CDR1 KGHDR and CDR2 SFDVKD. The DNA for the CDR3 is TGTGCCACCAGTGATTCAACCGGACTAGCGGATAGCACAGATACGCAGTATTTT. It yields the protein CATSDSTGLADSTDTQYF.

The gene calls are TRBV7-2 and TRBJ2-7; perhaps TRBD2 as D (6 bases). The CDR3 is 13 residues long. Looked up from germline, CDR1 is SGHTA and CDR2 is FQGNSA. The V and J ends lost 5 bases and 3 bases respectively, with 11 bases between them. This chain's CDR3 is CASSKGEDYEQYF. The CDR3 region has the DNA TGTGCCAGCAGCAAAGGGGAGGACTACGAGCAGTACTTC.

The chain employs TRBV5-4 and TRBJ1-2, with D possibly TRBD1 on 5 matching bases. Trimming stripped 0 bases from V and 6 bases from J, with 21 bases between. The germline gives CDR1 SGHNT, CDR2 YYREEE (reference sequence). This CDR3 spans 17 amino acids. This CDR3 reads CASSLGGERRGRDGYTF. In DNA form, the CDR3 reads TGTGCCAGCAGCTTGGGTGGGGAGAGGAGGGGACGGGATGGCTACACCTTC. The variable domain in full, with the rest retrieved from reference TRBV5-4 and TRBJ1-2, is ETGVTQSPTHLIKTRGQQVTLRCSSQSGHNTVSWYQQALGQGPQFIFQYYREEENGRGNFPPRFSGLQFPNYSSELNVNALELDDSALYLCASSLGGERRGRDGYTFGSGTRLTVV.

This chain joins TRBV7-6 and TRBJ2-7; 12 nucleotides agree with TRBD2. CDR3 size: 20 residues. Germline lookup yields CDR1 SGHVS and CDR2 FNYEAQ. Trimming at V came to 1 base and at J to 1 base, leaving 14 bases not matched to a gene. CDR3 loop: CASSLEPPMIGLAGSYEQYF. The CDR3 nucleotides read TGTGCCAGCAGCTTAGAACCCCCGATGATCGGACTAGCGGGATCCTACGAGCAGTACTTC.

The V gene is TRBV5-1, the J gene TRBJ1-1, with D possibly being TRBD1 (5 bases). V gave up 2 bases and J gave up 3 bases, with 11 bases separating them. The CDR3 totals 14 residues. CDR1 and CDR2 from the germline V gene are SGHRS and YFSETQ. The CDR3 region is CASSLGGADTEAFF. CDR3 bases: TGCGCCAGCAGCTTAGGAGGGGCGGACACTGAAGCTTTCTTT.

The CDR3 region has the DNA TGTGCCAGCAGTTTGGAATCGGGGGACTCCTACAATGAGCAGTTCTTC. Translation: CASSLESGDSYNEQFF. The chain uses TRBV28 and TRBJ2-1; TRBD2 is a possible D gene (6 bases). The CDR3 loop spans 16 amino acids. Germline V lookup: CDR1 MDHEN, CDR2 SYDVKM. Trimming took 3 bases from V and 0 from J, leaving 12 bases between them.